The rows below give T cell receptor beta chains drawn from one sample of a study of T-cell memory formation after mild COVID-19. TCRdb recomputed calls from the 5' RACE reads with MiXCR, one row per CDR3 protein. The sample includes 200,000 to 250,000 distinct CDR3 sequences, around 9.5% seen only once; the top ten take 3.5%. Specimen: PBMCs or a T cell subset sorted from them (not recorded which). Receptors originate from a man younger than 35 who had mild COVID-19 (a few samples of this study predate the infection). Cell type and time point are not known. CDR3s leave out the opening cysteine and the closing phenylalanine or tryptophan. Fields, in order: CDR3 protein, CDR3 length, V gene, J gene, D gene. The D gene is left open where the match is weak.

ASRGRGYFTDTQY	13	TRBV7-2	TRBJ2-3	NA
ASSLAGDVRGKLF	13	TRBV7-9	TRBJ1-4	NA
ASSESYDRTGANVLT	15	TRBV25-1	TRBJ2-6	NA
ASSIRGLAGGETQY	14	TRBV5-1	TRBJ2-5	TRBD2
ASRRGVTGELF	11	TRBV4-3	TRBJ2-2	NA
RPDSGYGYT	9	TRBV20-1	TRBJ1-2	NA
ASSQDRMGPEQF	12	TRBV4-3	TRBJ2-1	NA
SASRGRFFTEAF	12	TRBV20-1	TRBJ1-1	TRBD1
ASSFVGQGAAGYT	13	TRBV5-1	TRBJ1-2	TRBD1
ASSLADRISGGTDTQY	16	TRBV7-2	TRBJ2-3	TRBD2
ASSEKANVLT	10	TRBV18	TRBJ2-6	NA
ASSQAKYNEQF	11	TRBV4-2	TRBJ2-1	NA
ASSQTRGSGANVLT	14	TRBV4-3	TRBJ2-6	NA
ATSRDGTKAF	10	TRBV15	TRBJ1-1	NA
ASSFQRGAGDTQY	13	TRBV7-3	TRBJ2-3	TRBD2
ASRGFGDSTEAF	12	TRBV4-1	TRBJ1-1	NA
AWRRGYEQC	9	TRBV30	TRBJ2-7	NA
ASSLSGALNTEAF	13	TRBV6-5	TRBJ1-1	NA
SVSGTSGETQY	11	TRBV29-1	TRBJ2-5	TRBD2
ASSHNPGQGAREQY	14	TRBV3-1	TRBJ2-7	TRBD1
ASGLYNEQF	9	TRBV2	TRBJ2-1	NA
ASSSTRPTGELF	12	TRBV5-1	TRBJ2-2	NA
SAPRRETGPSEQY	13	TRBV20-1	TRBJ2-7	NA
ASSDSGTNQPQH	12	TRBV9	TRBJ1-5	NA
ASSPYMYNEQF	11	TRBV7-2	TRBJ2-1	NA